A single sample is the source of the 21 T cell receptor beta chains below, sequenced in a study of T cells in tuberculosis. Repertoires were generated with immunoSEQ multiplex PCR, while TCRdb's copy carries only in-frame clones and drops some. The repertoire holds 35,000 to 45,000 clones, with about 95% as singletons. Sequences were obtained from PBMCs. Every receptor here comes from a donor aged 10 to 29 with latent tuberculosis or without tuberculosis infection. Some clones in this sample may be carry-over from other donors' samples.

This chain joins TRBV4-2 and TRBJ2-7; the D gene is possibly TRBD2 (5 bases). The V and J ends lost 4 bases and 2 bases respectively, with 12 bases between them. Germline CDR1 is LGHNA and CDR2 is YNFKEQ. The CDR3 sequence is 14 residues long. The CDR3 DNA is TGTGCCAGCAGCCCGGCCGGGGAAGCCTACGAGCAGTACTTC. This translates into CASSPAGEAYEQYF.

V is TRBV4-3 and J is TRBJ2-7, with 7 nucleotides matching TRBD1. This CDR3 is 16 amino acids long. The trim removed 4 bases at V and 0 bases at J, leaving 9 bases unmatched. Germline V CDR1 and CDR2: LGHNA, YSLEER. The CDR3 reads CASSPGTGQNSYEQYF. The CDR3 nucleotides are TGCGCCAGCAGCCCCGGAACGGGACAGAACTCCTACGAGCAGTACTTC.

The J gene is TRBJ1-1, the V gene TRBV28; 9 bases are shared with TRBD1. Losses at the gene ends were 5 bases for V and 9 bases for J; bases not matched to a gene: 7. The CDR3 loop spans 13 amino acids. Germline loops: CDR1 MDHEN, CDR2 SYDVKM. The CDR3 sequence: CASSLTGGVKAFF. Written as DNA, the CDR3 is TGTGCCAGCAGTCTAACAGGGGGCGTTAAAGCTTTCTTT.

CDR3: CASRDSPYEQYF. CDR3 DNA: TGTGCCAGCAGAGACTCACCTTACGAGCAGTACTTC. The chain links TRBV28 to TRBJ2-7; D gene unclear. The CDR3 extends over 12 amino acids. Germline V gene data show CDR1 as MDHEN and CDR2 as SYDVKM. Trimming stripped 6 bases from V and 4 bases from J, with 10 bases between.

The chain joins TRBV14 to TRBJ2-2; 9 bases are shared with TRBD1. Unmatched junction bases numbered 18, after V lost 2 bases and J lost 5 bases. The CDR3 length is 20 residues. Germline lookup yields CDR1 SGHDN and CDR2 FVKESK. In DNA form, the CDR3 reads TGTGCCAGCAGCCAACTAATTAGATCCCCCGGACAGGGGCGGACCGGGGAGCTGTTTTTT. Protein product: CASSQLIRSPGQGRTGELFF. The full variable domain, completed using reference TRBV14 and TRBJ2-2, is EAGVTQFPSHSVIEKGQTVTLRCDPISGHDNLYWYRRVMGKEIKFLLHFVKESKQDESGMPNNRFLAERTGGTYSTLKVQPAELEDSGVYFCASSQLIRSPGQGRTGELFFGEGSRLTVL.

The CDR3 DNA is TGCGCCAGCAGCCCCCCCTTTGGGGGGAGAGGAGAGCAGTACTTC. This gives the protein CASSPPFGGRGEQYF. V and J are TRBV5-1 and TRBJ2-7; TRBD2 is a possible D gene (6 bases). Deletions cut 4 bases from V and 7 bases from J, with 21 bases between. Germline-derived CDR1 and CDR2 are SGHRS and YFSETQ. The CDR3 has 15 amino acids.

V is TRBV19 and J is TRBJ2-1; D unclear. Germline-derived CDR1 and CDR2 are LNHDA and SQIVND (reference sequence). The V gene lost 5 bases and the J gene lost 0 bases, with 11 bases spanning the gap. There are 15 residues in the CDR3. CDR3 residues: CASSPGWSSYNEQFF. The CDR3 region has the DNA TGTGCCAGTAGTCCCGGCTGGAGCTCCTACAATGAGCAGTTCTTC.

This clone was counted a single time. The CDR3 spells CATSRRTGTVSYEQYF. CDR3 DNA: TGTGCCACCAGCAGACGAACCGGGACAGTCTCCTACGAGCAGTACTTC. The genes are TRBV15 and TRBJ2-7, with TRBD1 identical over 7 bases. There are 16 residues in the CDR3. Germline V CDR1 and CDR2: LNHNV, YYDKDF (reference sequence). J was trimmed by 0 bases and V by 2 bases; bases with no gene match: 7. The full variable domain, with the rest looked up from reference TRBV15 and TRBJ2-7, is DAMVIQNPRYQVTQFGKPVTLSCSQTLNHNVMYWYQQKSSQAPKLLFHYYDKDFNNEADTPDNFQSRRPNTSFCFLDIRSPGLGDTAMYLCATSRRTGTVSYEQYFGPGTRLTVT.

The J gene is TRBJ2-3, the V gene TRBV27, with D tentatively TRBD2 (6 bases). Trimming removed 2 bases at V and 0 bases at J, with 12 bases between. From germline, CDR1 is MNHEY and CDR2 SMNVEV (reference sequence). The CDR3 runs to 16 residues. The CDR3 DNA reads TGTGCCAGCAGTTTAGGAGCGGGCTTTAGCACAGATACGCAGTATTTT. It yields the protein CASSLGAGFSTDTQYF.

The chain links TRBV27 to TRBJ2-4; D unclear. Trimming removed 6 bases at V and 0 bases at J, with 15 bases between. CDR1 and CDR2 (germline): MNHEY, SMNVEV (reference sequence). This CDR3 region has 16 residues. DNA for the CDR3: TGTGCCAGCAGCCACCCCCCGCCACTAGCCAAAAACATTCAGTACTTC. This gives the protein CASSHPPPLAKNIQYF.

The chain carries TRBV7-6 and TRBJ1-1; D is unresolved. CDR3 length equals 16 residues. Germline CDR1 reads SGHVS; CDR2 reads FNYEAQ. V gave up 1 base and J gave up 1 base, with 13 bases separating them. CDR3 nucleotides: TGTGCCAGCAGCTTAGGGGTCGTGTCTAGGAACACTGAAGCTTTCTTT. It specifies CASSLGVVSRNTEAFF.

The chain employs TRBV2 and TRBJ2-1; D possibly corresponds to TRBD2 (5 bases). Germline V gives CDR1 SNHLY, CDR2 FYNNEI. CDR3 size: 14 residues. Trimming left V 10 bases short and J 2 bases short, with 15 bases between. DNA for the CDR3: TGTGCCACTGCGGACTCCGATCCCTACAATGAGCAGTTCTTC. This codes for CATADSDPYNEQFF.

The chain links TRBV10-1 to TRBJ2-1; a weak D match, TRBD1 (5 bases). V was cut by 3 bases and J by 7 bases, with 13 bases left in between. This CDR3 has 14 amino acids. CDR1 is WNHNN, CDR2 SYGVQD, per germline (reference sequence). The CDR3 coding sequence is TGCGCCAGCAGTGATGATCCTGGGGCAAATGAGCAGTTCTTC. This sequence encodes CASSDDPGANEQFF.

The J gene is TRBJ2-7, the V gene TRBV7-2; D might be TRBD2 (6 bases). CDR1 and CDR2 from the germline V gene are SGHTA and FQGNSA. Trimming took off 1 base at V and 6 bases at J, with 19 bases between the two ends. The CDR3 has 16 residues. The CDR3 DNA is TGTGCCAGCAGCTTAGATAATCGGGAGTCCCCAGGCGAGCAGTACTTC. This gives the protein CASSLDNRESPGEQYF.

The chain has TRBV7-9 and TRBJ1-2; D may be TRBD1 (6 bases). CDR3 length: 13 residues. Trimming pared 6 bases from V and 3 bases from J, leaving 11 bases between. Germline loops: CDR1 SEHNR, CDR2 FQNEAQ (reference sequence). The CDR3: CASRQTGDYGYTF. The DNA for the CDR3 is TGTGCCAGCAGGCAGACAGGCGACTATGGCTACACCTTC.

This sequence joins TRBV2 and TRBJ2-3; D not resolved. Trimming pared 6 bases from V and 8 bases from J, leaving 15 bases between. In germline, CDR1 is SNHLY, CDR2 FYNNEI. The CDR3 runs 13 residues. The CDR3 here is CASSKAAAVTQYF. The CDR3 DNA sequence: TGTGCCAGCAGCAAAGCTGCGGCCGTTACGCAGTATTTT.

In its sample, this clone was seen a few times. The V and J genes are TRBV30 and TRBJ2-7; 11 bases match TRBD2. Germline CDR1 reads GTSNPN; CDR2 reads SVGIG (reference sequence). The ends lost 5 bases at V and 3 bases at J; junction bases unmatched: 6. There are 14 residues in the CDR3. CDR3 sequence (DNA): TGTGCCTGGGATAGCGGGAGGGCCGTCTACGAGCAGTACTTC. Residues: CAWDSGRAVYEQYF.

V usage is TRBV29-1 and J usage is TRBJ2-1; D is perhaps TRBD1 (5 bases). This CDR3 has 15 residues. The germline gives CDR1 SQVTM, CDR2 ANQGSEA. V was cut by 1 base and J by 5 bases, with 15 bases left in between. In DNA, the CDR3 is TGCAGCGTTGAAGCGATCGACAGACTTAACAATGAGCAGTTCTTC. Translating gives CSVEAIDRLNNEQFF.

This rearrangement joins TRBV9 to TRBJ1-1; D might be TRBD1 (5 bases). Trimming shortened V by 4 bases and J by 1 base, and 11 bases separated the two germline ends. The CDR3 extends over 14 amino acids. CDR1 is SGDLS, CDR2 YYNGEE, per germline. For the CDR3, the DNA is TGTGCCAGCAGCCCCGGACACCCGAACACTGAAGCTTTCTTT. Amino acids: CASSPGHPNTEAFF.

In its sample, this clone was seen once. DNA for the CDR3: TGCAGCGTTGAGTTGCGACACCCGAACACTGAAGCTTTCTTT. Residues: CSVELRHPNTEAFF. The chain recombines TRBV29-1 with TRBJ1-1; D gene ambiguous. CDR1 and CDR2 (germline): SQVTM, ANQGSEA. This CDR3 has 14 residues. The ends were cut back, 3 bases at V and 1 base at J, with 12 bases in the middle.

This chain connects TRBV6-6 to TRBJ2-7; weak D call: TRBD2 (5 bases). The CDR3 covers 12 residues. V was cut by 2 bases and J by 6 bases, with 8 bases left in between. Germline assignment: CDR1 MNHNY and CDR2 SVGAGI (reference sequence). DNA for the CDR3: TGTGCCAGCAGTTACCGAGGGATCGAGCAGTACTTC. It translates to CASSYRGIEQYF.